A single sample is the source of the 2 T cell receptor beta chains below, sequenced in a study of T-cell memory formation after mild COVID-19. TCRdb called the 5' RACE reads again in MiXCR, with one record for every CDR3 protein. Of 150,000 to 200,000 distinct CDR3 sequences listed, 20% to 25% are singletons. The sequenced sample was PBMCs or a T cell subset sorted from them (not recorded which). The receptors stem from an adult woman who had mild COVID-19 (a few samples of this study predate the infection). Cell type and time point are not known.

The V call is TRBV20-1, the J call TRBJ1-2; no reliable D call. The CDR3 is 10 amino acids. Germline V CDR1 and CDR2: DFQATT, SNEGSKA (reference sequence). Trimming pared 6 bases from V and 8 bases from J, leaving 10 bases between. Here the CDR3 reads CSALAPGYTF. DNA of the CDR3: TGCAGTGCCCTTGCGCCCGGCTACACCTTC.

The chain is built from TRBV29-1 and TRBJ2-1; 13 nucleotides align to TRBD2. The CDR3 has 13 amino acids. Losses at the gene ends were 7 bases for V and 8 bases for J; bases not matched to a gene: 5. Germline CDR1 reads SQVTM; CDR2 reads ANQGSEA. CDR3 region: CSARTSGRYEQFF. For the CDR3, the DNA is TGCAGCGCCCGGACTAGCGGGAGATATGAGCAGTTCTTC.